The entry below describes one TCR beta chain. Its antigen is unknown. Base qualities were left out, and no much larger clone turns up one base away. These data belong to a study of blood T cell repertoires in COVID-19 (dated by TCRdb to 2018 to 2020). Some background on the complete study: Samples covering the acute and convalescent phases of COVID-19 were provided by collaborators in the United States, Italy and Spain. The material from the prospective study consisted of cDNA or gDNA derived from T cells, B-cell-depleted T cells, or PBMCs. Deeply sampled blood TCRbeta repertoires from subjects exposed to, actively infected with, or recovered from COVID-19 were included in the dataset. The repertoires were released in a freely available public database intended as a resource for research on the immune response to SARS-CoV-2. Samples came from the ongoing ImmuneRACE study (first 160 participants) plus 1,254 subjects from 6 global collaborators. Nearly every sample came with metadata listing a de-identified subject ID, COVID-19 status, age in years and sex. Where available, HLA class I and class II types were taken from metadata supplied by the sample provider and were not determined by assay-based typing. Here is what the overall study found, with its caveats: Clinical and demographic metadata were provided uncurated, with the amount varying by source and participant.

Participants in the prospective study were enrolled through a virtual design, were aged about 18 to 100 years, and lived in approximately 25 United States geographic areas. In the prospective study, cohorts were assigned on the basis of participant-reported clinical history obtained from a screening survey and a study questionnaire. ImmuneRACE Cohort 3 recovered participants were defined by two consecutive negative NP/OP PCR tests, healthcare professional clearance, or symptom resolution. Mobile phlebotomists in the prospective study collected whole blood, serum and a nasopharyngeal or oropharyngeal swab from every participant. Participants in the prospective study had the option to provide additional blood draws and questionnaires over an approximately two-month period. Prospective study blood samples were shipped either frozen or at room temperature before DNA extraction. The immunoSEQ Assay, a bias-controlled multiplex PCR, was used to amplify TCRbeta CDR3 regions from genomic DNA. The authors processed their data as follows. The number of nucleated cells in each sample was estimated from the amplification of reference gene primers within the assay. Sequence reads were collapsed and filtered to measure the absolute abundance of every unique TCRbeta CDR3 rearrangement. For each sample, productive Simpson clonality was calculated as the square root of Simpson's diversity index over productive rearrangements. Imported from immuneACCESS, the table was reduced by TCRdb to in-frame sequences with V and J called. These copies leave out some clones; in studies compared against another copy, an unresolved V gene accounts for under half, and the cause of the remainder is not known. Clone size and the V and J calls come from that table; the DNA yielded D and trimming. Counted in this sample were 380,000 or so clones; around 87% of them appeared once. The ten largest clones represent 1.3% of the sample.

CDR1 and CDR2 were assigned from the germline V gene as SGHDT and YYEEEE. Taken from cysteine to phenylalanine, the CDR3 has 16 residues. The entry retains the CDR3 DNA only, 48 bases that are in frame from base 1. Trimming removed 5 bases from V and 6 bases from J, leaving 20 bases between the germline ends. The clonotype comes from a man younger than 45 who had recovered from COVID-19. The V gene is TRBV5-6 and the J gene is TRBJ1-4, with no confidently assigned D gene. Sequenced: PBMCs or T cells enriched from blood (not recorded which). The sequenced DNA is TGTGCCAGCAGTACGGGCCGCGGGGAAGGCTATGAAAAACTGTTTTTT. Translated, it reads CASSTGRGEGYEKLFF.